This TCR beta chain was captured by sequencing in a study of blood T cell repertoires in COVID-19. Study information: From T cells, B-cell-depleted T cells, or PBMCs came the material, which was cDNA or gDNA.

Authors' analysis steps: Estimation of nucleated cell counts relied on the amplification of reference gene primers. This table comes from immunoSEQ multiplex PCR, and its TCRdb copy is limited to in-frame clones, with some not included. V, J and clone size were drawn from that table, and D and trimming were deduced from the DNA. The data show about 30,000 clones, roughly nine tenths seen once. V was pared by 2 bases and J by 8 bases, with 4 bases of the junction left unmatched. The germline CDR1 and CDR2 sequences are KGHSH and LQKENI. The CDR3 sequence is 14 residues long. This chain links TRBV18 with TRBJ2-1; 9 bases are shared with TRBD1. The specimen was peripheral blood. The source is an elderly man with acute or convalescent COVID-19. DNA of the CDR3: TGTGCCAGCTCACCAGGGACAGGGACATATGAGCAGTTCTTC. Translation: CASSPGTGTYEQFF.